This T cell receptor beta chain appears in the sequencing data of a study of vaccination effects on CD4 cells after COVID-19. This CDR3 comprises 15 residues. Trimming cost V 0 bases and J 0 bases; bases outside gene matches: 2. The germline V gene has CDR1 LGHNA and CDR2 YNFKEQ. As to this clone: The antigen is unknown.

Antigen-specific CD4+ T cell clonotypes were called by their expansion after viral peptide-pool culture in ViraFEST. Isolating CD4+ T cells followed 9 to 11 days of culture. Confirmation by PCR established that the person had SARS-CoV-2 infection between March and December 2020. Here immunoSEQ multiplex PCR was the method, and the copy in TCRdb shows in-frame clones only, minus some. The sample shows some 25,000 clones, approximately 76% of them seen only once. The rearrangement joins TRBV4-2 to TRBJ2-7; TRBD1 matches 7 bases. This TCR was recovered from a human donor who had a prior SARS-CoV-2 infection. The sample in question was CD4+ T cells from PBMCs cultured with SARS-CoV-2 spike peptides, obtained before COVID-19 vaccination. CDR3 amino acids: CASSQDRDSSYEQYF. CDR3 sequence (DNA): TGTGCCAGCAGCCAAGATCGGGACAGCTCCTACGAGCAGTACTTC.